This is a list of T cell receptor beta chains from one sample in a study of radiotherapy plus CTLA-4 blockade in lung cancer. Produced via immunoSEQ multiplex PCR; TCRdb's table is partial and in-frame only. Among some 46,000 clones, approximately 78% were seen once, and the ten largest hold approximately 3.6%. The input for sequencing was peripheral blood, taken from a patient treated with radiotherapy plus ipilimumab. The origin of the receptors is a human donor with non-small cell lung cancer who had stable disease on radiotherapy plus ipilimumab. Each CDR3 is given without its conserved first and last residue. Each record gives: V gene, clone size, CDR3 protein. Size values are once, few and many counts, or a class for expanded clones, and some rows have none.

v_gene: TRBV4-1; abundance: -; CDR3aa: ASSQERDTGELF
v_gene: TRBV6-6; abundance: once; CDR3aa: ASSYETTGVEQF
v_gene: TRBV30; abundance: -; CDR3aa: AWMVYGRKYEQY
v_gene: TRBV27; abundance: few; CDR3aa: ASSFLQGNTEAF
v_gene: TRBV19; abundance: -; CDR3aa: ASTGDYSYNEQF
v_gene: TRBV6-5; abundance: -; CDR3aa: ASSTAVSGGYEQF
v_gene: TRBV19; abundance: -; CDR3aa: ASTDYRASNYGYT
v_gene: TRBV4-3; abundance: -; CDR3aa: ASSQVGMTGGSEKLF
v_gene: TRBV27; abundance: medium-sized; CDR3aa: ASSLSTGSGEQF
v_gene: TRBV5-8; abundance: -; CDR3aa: ASSRWGQGGYGYT
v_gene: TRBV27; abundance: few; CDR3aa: ASSRLEFYYEQY
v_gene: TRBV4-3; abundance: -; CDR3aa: ASSQFITGERTEAF
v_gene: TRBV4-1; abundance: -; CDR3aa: ASSQGTGGGYGYT
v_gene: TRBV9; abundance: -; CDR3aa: ASSPSTDRGYYGYT
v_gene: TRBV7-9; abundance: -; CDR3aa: ASINTGGMTDTQY
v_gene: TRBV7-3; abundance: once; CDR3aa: ASSFQPSGSKDEQF
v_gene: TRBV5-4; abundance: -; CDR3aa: ASSSGTSSTDTQY
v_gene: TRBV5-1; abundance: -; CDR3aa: ASSRTGEETQY
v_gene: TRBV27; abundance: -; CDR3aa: ASSSHREETQY
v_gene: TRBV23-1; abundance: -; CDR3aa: ASSQSAVQGEAF
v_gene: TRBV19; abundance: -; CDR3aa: ASSMTASYEQY
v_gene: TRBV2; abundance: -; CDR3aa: ASRETPPRDTQY
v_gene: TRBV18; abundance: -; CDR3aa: ASSPPTGEVNYGYT
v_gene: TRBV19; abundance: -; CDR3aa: ASSMGGGYEQF
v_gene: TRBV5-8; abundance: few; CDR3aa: ASSPRGRGNQPQH
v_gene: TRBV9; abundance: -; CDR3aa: ASSVDRGGGTIYNEQF
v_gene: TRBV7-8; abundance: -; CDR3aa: ASSLRWTSGSYNEQF
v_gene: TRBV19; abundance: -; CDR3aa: ASSGGTSGRPPEY
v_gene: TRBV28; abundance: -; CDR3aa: ASRTLTSGANVLT
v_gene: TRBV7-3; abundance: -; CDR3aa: ASSLEREGGIQY
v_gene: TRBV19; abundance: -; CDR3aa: ASNILGQGSNEQF
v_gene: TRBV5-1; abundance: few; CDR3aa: ASSPDSLNQPQH
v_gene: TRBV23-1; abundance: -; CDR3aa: ASSPPSGANVTDTQY
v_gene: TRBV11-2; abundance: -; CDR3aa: ASSHSDSLSYEQY
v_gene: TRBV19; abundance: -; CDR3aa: ASSIARGGDTQY
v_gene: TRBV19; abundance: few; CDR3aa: ASSFDDRALGQPQH
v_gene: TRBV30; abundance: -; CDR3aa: AWSSQGNQPQH
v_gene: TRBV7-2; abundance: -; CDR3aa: ASSSQTGTYNEQF
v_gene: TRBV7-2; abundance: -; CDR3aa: ASSSGVTGLNTEAF
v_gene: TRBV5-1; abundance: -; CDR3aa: ASSPTGGRAEAF
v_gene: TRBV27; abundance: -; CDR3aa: ASSSRQAIQRF
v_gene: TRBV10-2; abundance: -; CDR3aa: ASSPAGTSGNNEQF
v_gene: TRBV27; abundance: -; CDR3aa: ASSLDNRGGYT
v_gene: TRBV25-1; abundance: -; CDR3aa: ASSPIGGGAYGELF
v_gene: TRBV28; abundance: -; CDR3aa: ASSFLEERNQPQH
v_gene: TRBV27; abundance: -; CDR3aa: ASSFWGPRRGNYGYT
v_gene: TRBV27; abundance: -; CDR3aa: ASSLLSTDTQY
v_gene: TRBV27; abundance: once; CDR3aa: ASSSPGGRASYEQY
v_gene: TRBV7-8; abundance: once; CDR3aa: ASSRRASEYNEQF
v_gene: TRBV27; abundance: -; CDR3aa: ASKILGGENIQY